This TCR beta chain was sequenced for a study of T cell repertoires in cytomegalovirus infection. As for the study in general: Well-studied HLA-B-restricted CMV epitopes were used in the study alongside recently identified HLA-C-restricted ones. CMV infection plus the matching HLA type was flagged by public TCR beta signatures. Points from the study as a whole: Cumulative frequency (of public TCR beta family members) identified carriers of CMV plus the relevant HLA. In two of eight donors, the top clonotype was HLA-C-restricted CMV-specific.

MiXCR was run by TCRdb on the reads, yielding one entry per CDR3 protein. Of around 430,000 distinct CDR3 sequences listed, approximately 42% were seen once; the top ten hold about two fifths. On this clonotype: Its antigen remains unknown.

The sample here was cultured PBMCs, taken from culture after CMV antigen stimulation. The receptor was isolated from a human donor in good health (CMV status not recorded). Some clones in this sample may be carry-over from other donors' samples.

CDR3 DNA: TGTGCCAGCAGCTTAGGATCATCGGGCGCAACTAGCGGGAGAAACTGGCAATGGTCCAGTGAGCAGTTCTTC. This translates into CASSLGSSGATSGRNWQWSSEQFF. The rearrangement links TRBV7-2 to TRBJ2-1, with 11 bases fitting TRBD2. With V trimmed by 1 base and J by 9 bases, 32 bases remained unmatched. There are 24 residues in the CDR3. Germline V gene sequence: CDR1 SGHTA, CDR2 FQGNSA.